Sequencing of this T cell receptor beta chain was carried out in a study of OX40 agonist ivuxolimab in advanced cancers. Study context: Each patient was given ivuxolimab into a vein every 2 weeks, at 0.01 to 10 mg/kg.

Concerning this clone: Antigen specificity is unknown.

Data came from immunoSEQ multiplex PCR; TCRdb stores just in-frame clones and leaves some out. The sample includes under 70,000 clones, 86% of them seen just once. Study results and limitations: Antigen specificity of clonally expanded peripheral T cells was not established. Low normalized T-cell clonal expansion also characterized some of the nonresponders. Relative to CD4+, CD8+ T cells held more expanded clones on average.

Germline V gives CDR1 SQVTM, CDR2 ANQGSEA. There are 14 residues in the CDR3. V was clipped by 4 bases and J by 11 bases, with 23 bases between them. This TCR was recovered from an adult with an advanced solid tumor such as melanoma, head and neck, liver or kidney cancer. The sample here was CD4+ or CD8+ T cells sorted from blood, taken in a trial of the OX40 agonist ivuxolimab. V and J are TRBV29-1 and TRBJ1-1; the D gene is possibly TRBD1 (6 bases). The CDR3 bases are TGCAGCGTTGGAGACAGTGGGGGCCTGAGGGAGGCTTTCTTT. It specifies CSVGDSGGLREAFF.